This T cell receptor beta chain appears in the sequencing data of a study of beta chain features in type 1 diabetes (dated by TCRdb to between 2018 and 2020). Looking at the study overall: No differences in mean age, gender distribution, total cell number or subset yield were found between patients and healthy donors. In the study, TCRB repertoires of sorted circulating CD4+ T cell subsets from recently diagnosed type 1 diabetes patients were compared with those of matched healthy donors. Regulatory and stem cell-like memory subsets were isolated from only 8 patients and about eight healthy donors, whereas naive and central memory subsets came from all 30 or so donors. A total of 90 million to 140 million sorted cells were examined across all samples, and RNA yield correlated strongly with the number of cells per subset.

This clone was counted only a few times. Its antigen has not been determined. Base qualities are missing; no much larger clone stands one base away. Each donor gave one peripheral blood draw, averaging roughly 100 mL, which was collected into heparinised tubes. A BD FACSAria II was used to sort naive, central memory, regulatory and stem cell-like memory CD4+ T cells with a panel that included CD45RO, CCR7, CD25, CD127, CD95 and CD27. A purity above 98% was achieved for all sorted populations. PBMCs were isolated right away by Lymphoprep density gradient centrifugation and were stained directly, without culture. So that batch effects would be minimized, each experiment stained and sorted samples in pairs, pairing one healthy donor with one patient. V loses 5 bases, J loses 7 bases, and the germline ends lie 21 bases apart. From the germline V gene (reference sequence), CDR1 is SEHNR and CDR2 is FQNEAQ. The CDR3 contains 15 residues, cysteine and phenylalanine counted. Only the CDR3 portion is preserved as DNA: 45 bases, with reading frame beginning at the first base.

The full study reports these points: Because cDNA rather than genomic DNA was sequenced, highly expressing activated cells could have been over-represented, although no difference in activation and CD3 levels was found between groups. Naive, central memory and regulatory TCRB repertoires appeared to be more similar among patients than among healthy donors. PCR might favor shorter templates, but patient and control samples were amplified and corrected together, so any skew would affect both groups equally. Type 1 diabetes patients showed a moderate but significant shortening of TCRB CDR3 length in all four CD4+ subsets. Only small numbers of individuals were included in the HLA sub-analyses, which left unresolved whether HLA type had any influence on TCRB rearrangement. Patients with type 1 diabetes made fewer insertions and deleted more nucleotides at VDJ recombination sites, implying thymic rearrangement abnormalities.

The entire amount of isolated RNA was reverse transcribed using the High Capacity cDNA Reverse Transcription Kit, so the sequenced TCRB transcripts were expressed ones. Deep immunoSEQ sequencing was performed on naive, central memory and regulatory T cell samples, with an average of roughly 3.3 million total reads per sample. Sorted cells were lysed in RLT buffer and RNA was extracted with DNase-treated RNeasy Micro or Mini kits, depending on cell number. Each cell subset was processed separately to prevent cross-contamination, with patient and healthy donor samples processed together. Using the immunoSEQ multiplex PCR, TCRB sequences were amplified from cDNA into 87-bp fragments spanning the CDR3 region. Amplicons were sequenced on the Illumina HiSeq platform. Processing in the source paper ran as follows. PCR bias was computationally corrected using synthetic template baselines, reads within Hamming distance 2 were collapsed, and singletons that could not be merged were discarded. Reads were aligned to IMGT to assign V, D and J genes, CDR3 length, and insertions or deletions at six rearrangement sites. Within each subset, clonotype counts were normalized to sorted cell number, and only after that were true diversity and Gini coefficients computed with the tcR R package. The overlap coefficient, calculated on TCRB nucleotide sequences, was used to measure repertoire sharing. Out-of-frame TCRB sequences from naive cells were analyzed as a proxy for the pre-selection repertoire. Imported from immuneACCESS, the table was reduced by TCRdb to in-frame sequences with V and J called. These copies leave out some clones; in studies compared against another copy, an unresolved V gene accounts for under half, and the cause of the remainder is not known. V, J and clone size were drawn from that table, and D and trimming were deduced from the DNA. In all, the sample holds 900,000 or so clones, and 17% of those were seen once. Of the sample, 0.023% falls within the top ten clones.

The chain is encoded by TRBV7-9 joined to TRBJ2-7; the best D guess is TRBD2, with 5 bases matching. The TCR originated in a woman aged 18-29 years in good health. Material: naive CD4+ T cells from blood. The sample's cell subset or site, from its label and the paper: true naive CD4+ T cells. The sequenced DNA is TGTGCCAGCAGCCTCGAAGCGGTCCCTACGGGGGAGCAGTACTTC. This yields the protein CASSLEAVPTGEQYF.